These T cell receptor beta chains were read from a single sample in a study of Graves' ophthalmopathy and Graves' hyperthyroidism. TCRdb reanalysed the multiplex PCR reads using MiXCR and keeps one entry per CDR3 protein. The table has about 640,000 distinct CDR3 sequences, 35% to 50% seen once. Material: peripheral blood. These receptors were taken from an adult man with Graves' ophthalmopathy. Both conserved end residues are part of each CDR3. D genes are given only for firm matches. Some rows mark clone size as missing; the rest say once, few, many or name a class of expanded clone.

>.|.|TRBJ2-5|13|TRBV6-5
CASSYSKGETQYF
TGTGCCAGCAGTTACTCGAAGGGGGAGACCCAGTACTTC
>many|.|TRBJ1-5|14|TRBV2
CASRRDIGNQPQHF
TGTGCCAGCAGGCGGGACATAGGCAATCAGCCCCAGCATTTT
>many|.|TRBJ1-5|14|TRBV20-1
CSRTVRMFNQPQHF
TGCAGCAGAACTGTCCGAATGTTCAATCAGCCCCAGCATTTT
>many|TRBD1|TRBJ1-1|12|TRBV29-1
CSVGQGGTEAFF
TGCAGCGTTGGACAGGGCGGCACTGAAGCTTTCTTT
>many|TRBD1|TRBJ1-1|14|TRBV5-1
CASSLEGRGTEAFF
TGCGCCAGCAGCTTGGAAGGCAGGGGGACTGAAGCTTTCTTT
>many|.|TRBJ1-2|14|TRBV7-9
CASRPMDGPYGYTF
TGTGCCAGCAGGCCGATGGACGGCCCCTATGGCTACACCTTC
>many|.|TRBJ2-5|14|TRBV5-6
CASSLRWREETQYF
TGTGCCAGCAGCTTGAGGTGGCGGGAAGAGACCCAGTACTTC
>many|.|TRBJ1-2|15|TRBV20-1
CSARQARQGPYGYTF
TGCAGTGCTAGACAAGCGAGGCAGGGACCCTATGGCTACACCTTC
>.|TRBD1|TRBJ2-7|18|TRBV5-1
CASSLRPPFGQEHYEQYF
TGCGCCAGCAGCTTAAGGCCCCCGTTTGGACAGGAGCACTACGAGCAGTACTTC
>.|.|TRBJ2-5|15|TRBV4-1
CASSQDIQGQETQYF
TGCGCCAGCAGCCAAGATATACAGGGTCAAGAGACCCAGTACTTC
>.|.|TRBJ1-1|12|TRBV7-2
CASTRGTNEAFF
TGTGCCAGCACCAGAGGGACCAATGAAGCTTTCTTT
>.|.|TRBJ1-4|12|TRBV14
CASSQGMGKLFF
TGTGCCAGCAGCCAAGGTATGGGGAAACTGTTTTTT
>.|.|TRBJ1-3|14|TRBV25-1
CASLDSNFGNTIYF
TGTGCCAGCCTGGACAGTAACTTTGGAAACACCATATATTTT
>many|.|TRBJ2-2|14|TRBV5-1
CASSLYQNTGELFF
TGCGCCAGCAGCTTGTACCAGAACACCGGGGAGCTGTTTTTT
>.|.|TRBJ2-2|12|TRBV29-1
CSGGADTGELFF
TGCAGCGGGGGCGCGGACACCGGGGAGCTGTTTTTT
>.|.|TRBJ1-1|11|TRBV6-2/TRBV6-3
CASRLSTEAFF
TGTGCCAGCAGATTGAGCACTGAAGCTTTCTTT
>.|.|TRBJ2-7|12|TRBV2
CAGSESGRGGHF
TGTGCCGGCAGTGAATCGGGCAGGGGAGGCCACTTC
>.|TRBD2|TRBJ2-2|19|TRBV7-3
CASSLSPSGGRGVTGELFF
TGTGCCAGCAGCTTAAGTCCTAGCGGGGGGCGTGGGGTCACCGGGGAGCTGTTTTTT
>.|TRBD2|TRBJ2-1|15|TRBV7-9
CASSTRLAGYNEQFF
TGTGCCAGCAGCACCCGACTAGCGGGGTACAATGAGCAGTTCTTC
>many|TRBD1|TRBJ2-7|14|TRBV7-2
CASSWTGGSDEQYF
TGTGCCAGCAGCTGGACAGGGGGCTCCGACGAGCAGTACTTC
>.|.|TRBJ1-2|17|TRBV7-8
CASSQDSAWGDLGGYTF
TGTGCCAGCAGCCAAGATTCGGCCTGGGGGGATTTGGGTGGCTACACCTTC
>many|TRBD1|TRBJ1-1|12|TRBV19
CASLGQKGEAFF
TGTGCCAGCCTGGGACAGAAAGGTGAAGCTTTCTTT
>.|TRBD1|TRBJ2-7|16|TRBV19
CASSKPGQGDSYEQYF
TGTGCCAGTAGTAAACCGGGACAGGGGGACTCCTACGAGCAGTACTTC
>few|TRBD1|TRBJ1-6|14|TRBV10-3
CAIRQTGGNSPLHF
TGTGCCATCAGACAGACAGGGGGCAATTCACCCCTCCACTTT
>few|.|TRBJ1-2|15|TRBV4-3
CASSQDAARDYGYTF
TGCGCCAGCAGCCAAGATGCGGCCAGGGACTATGGCTACACCTTC
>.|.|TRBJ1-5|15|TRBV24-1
CATSDLLRRAGSQHF
TGTGCCACCAGTGATTTGCTAAGGAGGGCAGGGTCCCAGCATTTT
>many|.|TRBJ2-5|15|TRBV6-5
CASSYSPMAWETQYF
TGTGCCAGCAGTTACTCTCCGATGGCGTGGGAGACCCAGTACTTC
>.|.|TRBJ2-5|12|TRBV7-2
CASSLVRGIQYF
TGTGCCAGCAGCTTAGTAAGGGGGATCCAGTACTTC
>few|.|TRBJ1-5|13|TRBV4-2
CASSLEENQPQHF
TGTGCCAGCAGCCTAGAGGAGAATCAGCCCCAGCATTTT
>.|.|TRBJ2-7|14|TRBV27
CASSPTIVSYEQYF
TGTGCCAGCAGTCCGACGATCGTCTCCTACGAGCAGTACTTC
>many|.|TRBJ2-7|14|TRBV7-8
CASSSSQGSYEQYF
TGTGCCAGCAGCTCTAGCCAGGGTTCATACGAGCAGTACTTC
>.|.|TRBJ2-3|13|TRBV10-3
CAIGVSVTDTQYF
TGTGCCATTGGAGTTTCGGTAACAGATACGCAGTATTTT
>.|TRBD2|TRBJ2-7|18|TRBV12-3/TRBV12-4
CASTLGGTSGIPSYEQYF
TGTGCCAGCACCCTGGGTGGGACTAGCGGGATTCCCTCCTACGAGCAGTACTTC
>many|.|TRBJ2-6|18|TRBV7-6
CASSLERISSSGANVLTF
TGTGCCAGCAGCTTAGAACGAATTTCAAGCTCTGGGGCCAACGTCCTGACTTTC
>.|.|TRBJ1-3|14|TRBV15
CATSSWGDGNAIYF
TGTGCCACCTCCTCATGGGGAGACGGAAACGCCATATATTTT
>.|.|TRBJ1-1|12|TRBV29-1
CSQDSRNTEAFF
TGCAGCCAAGACAGTAGGAACACTGAAGCTTTCTTT
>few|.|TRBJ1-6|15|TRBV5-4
CASSLGRPNNSPLHF
TGTGCCAGCAGCTTAGGGCGCCCGAATAATTCACCCCTCCACTTT
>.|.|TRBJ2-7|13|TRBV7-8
CASSLLLGYEQYF
TGTGCCAGCAGCTTATTGCTAGGGTACGAGCAGTACTTC
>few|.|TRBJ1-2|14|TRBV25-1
CASSQDPEGSGYTF
TGTGCCAGCAGCCAAGATCCTGAGGGTAGCGGCTACACCTTC
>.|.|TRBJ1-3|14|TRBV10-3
CAIRTTGTRNTIYF
TGTGCCATCAGAACAACAGGGACGCGAAACACCATATATTTT
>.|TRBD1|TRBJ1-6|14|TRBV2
CGSSAQGLNSPLHF
TGTGGCAGTAGCGCACAGGGGCTTAATTCACCCCTCCACTTT
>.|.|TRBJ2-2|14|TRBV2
CASSESVNTGELFF
TGTGCCAGCAGTGAGTCCGTGAACACCGGGGAGCTGTTTTTT
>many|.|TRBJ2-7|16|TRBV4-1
CASSQDGSRPQYEQYF
TGCGCCAGCAGCCAAGACGGGAGCAGGCCCCAGTACGAGCAGTACTTC
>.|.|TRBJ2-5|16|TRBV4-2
CASSQEGRGRVQAQYF
TGTGCCAGCAGCCAAGAAGGGAGGGGGCGCGTACAGGCCCAGTACTTC